Below, 32 T cell receptor beta chains from the same sample are listed, as sequenced in a study of CD8+CD57+ T cells in acquired aplastic anemia. Profiles of TCR beta VDJ and CDR3 were generated from a genomic DNA template. One entry per CDR3 protein, called by TCRdb with MiXCR from the reads. The data contain around 150,000 distinct CDR3 sequences, more than 45% of them seen just once; the ten biggest clones take up roughly 3.1%. Previously, flow cytometry had revealed CD8+CD57+ cell expansion in the patients chosen for sequencing. The sequencing sample was made of sorted CD4+, CD8+, or CD8+CD57+ T cells (not recorded which) from PBMCs. The receptor source for this set is a human donor with aplastic anemia.

This chain links TRBV19 with TRBJ2-7; D unclear. V gave up 4 bases and J gave up 3 bases, with 10 bases separating them. Germline V CDR1 and CDR2: LNHDA, SQIVND (reference sequence). The CDR3 consists of 13 residues. CDR3 residues: CASSNGPIYEQYF. The CDR3 nucleotides are TGTGCCAGTAGTAACGGGCCTATCTACGAGCAGTACTTC.

The CDR3 spells CASSQFPRGVGDQPQHF. CDR3 nucleotide sequence: TGTGCCAGCAGCCAATTTCCACGGGGGGTGGGGGATCAGCCCCAGCATTTT. The chain links TRBV4-2 to TRBJ1-5; TRBD1 is a possible D gene (5 bases). The length of the CDR3 is 17 residues. Trimming took 2 bases from V and 5 from J, leaving 19 bases between them. CDR1 LGHNA and CDR2 YNFKEQ come from the germline V gene.

The genes are TRBV4-2 and TRBJ2-7; D gene unclear. Germline V gene lookup returns CDR1 LGHNA and CDR2 YNFKEQ. The germline V and J ends were trimmed by 0 bases and 2 bases, with 14 bases remaining between them. The CDR3 extends over 16 amino acids. The CDR3 coding sequence is TGTGCCAGCAGCCAAGATCGGGCCGGGTCCCCCTACGAGCAGTACTTC. Translating gives CASSQDRAGSPYEQYF.

This clonotype showed up just a few times. This chain uses TRBV12-3 or TRBV12-4 with TRBJ2-1, with 16 bases that match TRBD2. J was trimmed by 2 bases and V by 3 bases; bases with no gene match: 4. This CDR3 spans 18 amino acids. CDR3 bases: TGTGCCAGCAGTTTTGGGACTAGCGGGAGGGGAACCTACAATGAGCAGTTCTTC. Protein sequence: CASSFGTSGRGTYNEQFF.

This clonotype was counted ten times or more. The V call is TRBV29-1, the J call TRBJ2-7, with D perhaps TRBD2 (6 bases). The CDR3 covers 11 residues. In germline, CDR1 is SQVTM, CDR2 ANQGSEA. The ends were cut back, 6 bases at V and 4 bases at J, with 10 bases in the middle. The CDR3 DNA reads as TGCAGCGTCGCCCTAGCGTACGAGCAGTACTTC. Residues: CSVALAYEQYF.

This clonotype was picked up one time. At one end, the junction sequence differs from germline, possibly due to a read error. The genes are TRBV25-1 and TRBJ2-1, with TRBD2 matching 7 bases. The CDR3 loop spans 15 amino acids. CDR1 and CDR2 (germline): MGHDK, SYGVNS. The CDR3 sequence: CVSSGAGFAYNEQFF. CDR3 nucleotides: TGTGTCAGCAGTGGAGCGGGATTTGCCTACAATGAGCAGTTCTTC.

The gene calls are TRBV6-1 and TRBJ2-3; 12 bases agree with TRBD2. CDR1 and CDR2 from the germline V gene are MNHNS and SASEGT. J lost 10 bases, V lost 8 bases, and 10 bases had no gene match. CDR3 length: 14 amino acids. The CDR3 nucleotides read TGTGCCAGCCTAGGACTAGCGGGGACCGCAGCGCAGTATTTT. It translates to CASLGLAGTAAQYF.

This clonotype was found many times. The chain has TRBV7-8 and TRBJ2-5; unclear D gene. Deletions cut 1 base from V and 2 bases from J, with 14 bases between. Per the germline V gene, CDR1 is SGHVS and CDR2 is FQNEAQ. The CDR3 has 16 amino acids. CDR3 region: CASSLVVAVLQETQYF. DNA of the CDR3: TGTGCCAGCAGCTTAGTGGTCGCGGTTCTTCAAGAGACCCAGTACTTC.

This clonotype was counted many times. The chain employs TRBV7-9 and TRBJ2-7; D gene ambiguous. V was pared by 0 bases and J by 3 bases, with 15 bases between. This CDR3 region has 16 residues. CDR1 is SEHNR, CDR2 FQNEAQ, per germline (reference sequence). The CDR3: CASSLALSKSVYEQYF. The CDR3 DNA sequence: TGTGCCAGCAGCTTAGCCCTCTCAAAGAGCGTCTACGAGCAGTACTTC. Full variable domain (rest looked up from reference TRBV7-9 and TRBJ2-7): DTGVSQNPRHKITKRGQNVTFRCDPISEHNRLYWYRQTLGQGPEFLTYFQNEAQLEKSRLLSDRFSAERPKGSFSTLEIQRTEQGDSAMYLCASSLALSKSVYEQYFGPGTRLTVT.

To note about this clonotype: A much larger clone differs by one base, so this may be a read error. The chain carries TRBV12-3 or TRBV12-4 and TRBJ2-1, with 9 bases that match TRBD1. The CDR3 extends over 17 amino acids. CDR3: CAGSLPFSGTGNNEQFF. CDR3 DNA sequence: TGTGCCGGCAGTTTACCCTTTTCCGGGACAGGGAACAATGAGCAGTTCTTC.

This clonotype was picked up many times. The chain recombines TRBV2 with TRBJ1-2, with a weak D call TRBD1 (5 bases). Trimming took off 8 bases at V and 5 bases at J, with 15 bases between the two ends. The germline CDR1 and CDR2 sequences are SNHLY and FYNNEI. CDR3 size: 13 residues. DNA of the CDR3: TGTGCCAGCGCAAATCAGGGAAGGTATGGCTACACCTTC. This encodes CASANQGRYGYTF.

The chain is built from TRBV29-1 and TRBJ1-6, with 8 bases aligning to TRBD1. In germline, CDR1 is SQVTM, CDR2 ANQGSEA. Trimming removed 4 bases from V and 9 bases from J; junction bases left unmatched: 8. This CDR3 is 14 amino acids long. Here the CDR3 DNA reads TGCAGCGTTGGAGAAGCAGGGGGCGGTTCACCCCTCCACTTT. This gives the protein CSVGEAGGGSPLHF.

This clonotype was observed a few times. The chain has TRBV27 and TRBJ1-6, with 11 bases aligning to TRBD1. Trimming removed 6 bases from V and 6 bases from J; junction bases left unmatched: 7. CDR3 length: 16 residues. Per germline, CDR1 MNHEY and CDR2 SMNVEV (reference sequence). The chain's CDR3 is CASSQDRGPGNSPLHF. In nucleotides, the CDR3 is TGTGCCAGCAGCCAGGACAGGGGGCCTGGTAATTCACCCCTCCACTTT.

The CDR3 sequence: CAISGSGTGDEDQPQHF. The CDR3 bases are TGTGCCATCAGCGGCTCCGGGACAGGAGACGAGGATCAGCCCCAGCATTTT. The V and J genes are TRBV10-3 and TRBJ1-5; 8 bases match TRBD1. The CDR3 length is 17 residues. J lost 5 bases, V lost 6 bases, and 15 bases had no gene match. In germline, CDR1 is ENHRY, CDR2 SYGVKD.

In this sample, this clonotype turned up many times. V usage is TRBV19 and J usage is TRBJ2-7; no firm D call. The CDR3 has 15 residues. Per the germline V gene, CDR1 is LNHDA and CDR2 is SQIVND (reference sequence). V lost 6 bases and J lost 0, with 15 bases in between. For the CDR3, the DNA is TGTGCCAGTAGCCCGTTCAGGTCGAGCTCCTACGAGCAGTACTTC. It encodes CASSPFRSSSYEQYF. The full variable domain, in which reference TRBV19 and TRBJ2-7 provide the parts outside the CDR3, is DGGITQSPKYLFRKEGQNVTLSCEQNLNHDAMYWYRQDPGQGLRLIYYSQIVNDFQKGDIAEGYSVSREKKESFPLTVTSAQKNPTAFYLCASSPFRSSSYEQYFGPGTRLTVT.

In regard to this clonotype: The junction shows a germline mismatch at one end, possibly a read error. The chain joins TRBV7-8 to TRBJ2-7; D unresolved. From germline, CDR1 is SGHVS and CDR2 FQNEAQ. The CDR3 spans 11 residues. CDR3 sequence (DNA): TGTGCCAGCAGCTCCCTATACGAGCAGAACTTC. Its translation is CASSSLYEQNF.

Many counts were recorded for this clonotype. The rearrangement uses TRBV6-4 and TRBJ1-6; tentatively, D is TRBD1 (6 bases). V lost 2 bases and J lost 10, with 9 bases in between. CDR1 MRHNA and CDR2 SNTAGT come from the germline V gene. The CDR3 totals 13 residues. The CDR3 protein is CASSDRGMSPLHF. The CDR3 nucleotides are TGTGCCAGCAGTGACAGGGGGATGTCACCCCTCCACTTT.

V is TRBV5-8 and J is TRBJ2-2, with a weak D call TRBD1 (6 bases). Germline CDR1 reads SGHTS; CDR2 reads YDEGEE. There are 15 residues in the CDR3. Trimming stripped 4 bases from V and 3 bases from J, with 13 bases between. DNA of the CDR3: TGTGCCAGCAGCCCCTGGGGGCCTCACACCGGGGAGCTGTTTTTT. It codes for CASSPWGPHTGELFF. Full variable domain (rest looked up from reference TRBV5-8 and TRBJ2-2): EAGVTQSPTHLIKTRGQQATLRCSPISGHTSVYWYQQALGLGLQFLLWYDEGEERNRGNFPPRFSGRQFPNYSSELNVNALELEDSALYLCASSPWGPHTGELFFGEGSRLTVL.

This rearrangement joins TRBV5-6 to TRBJ1-6; D may be TRBD1 (5 bases). V shed 0 bases and J shed 6 bases, with 10 bases lying between them. CDR1 and CDR2 from the germline V gene are SGHDT and YYEEEE. This CDR3 contains 15 residues. CDR3 amino acids: CASSLVSGSNSPLHF. In nucleotides, the CDR3 is TGTGCCAGCAGCTTGGTGTCAGGGAGTAATTCACCCCTCCACTTT.

There are many counts of this clonotype. A read error may produce the germline difference seen at one junction end. This rearrangement joins TRBV20-1 to TRBJ1-1; D remains ambiguous. The germline V gene has CDR1 DFQATT and CDR2 SNEGSKA (reference sequence). The length of the CDR3 is 12 residues. The CDR3 spells CSAREAGSEAFF. The DNA for the CDR3 is TGCAGTGCAAGAGAGGCGGGTTCTGAAGCTTTCTTT.

The V call is TRBV10-3, the J call TRBJ1-1, with no clear D. Germline V gene sequence: CDR1 ENHRY, CDR2 SYGVKD. The CDR3 extends over 14 amino acids. Deletions cut 4 bases from V and 1 base from J, with 10 bases between. The CDR3: CAISARQTNTEAFF. DNA of the CDR3: TGTGCCATCAGTGCGCGGCAGACGAACACTGAAGCTTTCTTT.

This chain connects TRBV2 to TRBJ2-5, with D tentatively TRBD2 (5 bases). CDR3 length equals 13 residues. CDR1 and CDR2 from the germline V gene are SNHLY and FYNNEI. The V and J ends lost 5 bases and 5 bases respectively, with 12 bases between them. CDR3 sequence: CASSSGKAETQYF. CDR3 nucleotides: TGTGCCAGCAGTAGCGGCAAAGCGGAGACCCAGTACTTC.

The chain employs TRBV20-1 and TRBJ1-6, with 11 bases that match TRBD1. CDR1 is DFQATT, CDR2 SNEGSKA, per germline (reference sequence). With 0 bases clipped from V and 2 bases from J, the junction kept 3 bases outside the gene matches. The CDR3 consists of 17 residues. The CDR3 DNA follows: TGCAGTGCTAGAGACCGGACAGGGGGCGCCTATAATTCACCCCTCCACTTT. Encoded protein: CSARDRTGGAYNSPLHF.

Points on this clonotype: This may arise from a read error, as a much more abundant clone is one base away. The chain uses TRBV3-1 and TRBJ2-7; D not certain. Germline V CDR1 and CDR2: LGHDT, YNNKEL (reference sequence). The CDR3 has 12 amino acids. The V end lost 4 bases, the J end lost 6 bases, and 10 bases lay between the germline ends. CDR3 sequence (DNA): TGTGCCAGCAGCCGAGAAAAGAGCGAGCAGTACTTC. Residues: CASSREKSEQYF.

In this sample, this clonotype turned up many times. This chain uses TRBV7-6 with TRBJ2-7; D is unresolved. V was shortened by 5 bases and J by 2 bases, with 10 bases between the two germline ends. Germline CDR1 reads SGHVS; CDR2 reads FNYEAQ. This CDR3 contains 13 residues. The CDR3 loop is CASSAAGTYEQYF. CDR3 DNA sequence: TGTGCCAGCAGCGCGGCAGGAACCTACGAGCAGTACTTC.

The chain has TRBV24-1 and TRBJ2-7; TRBD2 matches 15 bases. This CDR3 has 17 residues. Losses at the gene ends were 7 bases for V and 1 base for J; bases not matched to a gene: 7. Germline CDR1 and CDR2: KGHDR and SFDVKD. Written as DNA, the CDR3 is TGTGCCACCAGCGTGGGACTAGCGGGAGGAGTTTCCTACGAGCAGTACTTC. It codes for CATSVGLAGGVSYEQYF.

This clonotype was detected many times. This chain connects TRBV29-1 to TRBJ2-1, with D tentatively TRBD2 (7 bases). V shed 5 bases and J shed 9 bases, with 20 bases lying between them. In germline, CDR1 is SQVTM, CDR2 ANQGSEA. The CDR3 spans 14 residues. CDR3 DNA sequence: TGCAGCGTTCGCGGGAGTGACAGGCAGGGTGAGCAGTTCTTC. Its protein is CSVRGSDRQGEQFF.

CDR3 sequence reads: CASSAPFGDTNTEAFF. CDR3 nucleotide sequence: TGCGCCAGCAGCGCTCCGTTCGGCGATACGAACACTGAAGCTTTCTTT. V and J are TRBV5-1 and TRBJ1-1; D not certain. The CDR3 loop spans 16 amino acids. V was clipped by 4 bases and J by 1 base, with 17 bases between them. Per the germline V gene, CDR1 is SGHRS and CDR2 is YFSETQ.

As for this clonotype: Germline is not matched at one junction end, which may reflect a read error. The V and J genes are TRBV6-5 and TRBJ1-4; the D is unclear. CDR1 and CDR2 from the germline V gene are MNHEY and SVGAGI. This CDR3 contains 13 residues. Here the CDR3 DNA reads TGTGCCGGCAGTTACAGCATATCTGAAAAACTGTTTTTT. This encodes CAGSYSISEKLFF.

This clonotype turned up a few times. This sequence joins TRBV7-8 and TRBJ1-6, with D unresolved. This CDR3 is 12 amino acids long. Germline lookup yields CDR1 SGHVS and CDR2 FQNEAQ. The ends were cut back, 3 bases at V and 10 bases at J, with 7 bases in the middle. The CDR3 loop is CASSLYRSPLHF. For the CDR3, the DNA is TGTGCCAGCAGCTTGTATCGCTCACCCCTCCACTTT.

The CDR3 loop is CASGVREGNTEAFF. The CDR3 DNA follows: TGCGCCAGCGGGGTTCGGGAGGGGAACACTGAAGCTTTCTTT. The V call is TRBV10-2, the J call TRBJ1-1; D is undetermined. Germline V lookup: CDR1 WSHSY, CDR2 SAAADI. CDR3 length: 14 amino acids. Trimming stripped 8 bases from V and 1 base from J, with 14 bases between.

This sequence joins TRBV29-1 and TRBJ1-1; D not resolved. Between the trimmed V and J ends, which lost 4 bases and 0 bases, there was a span of 9 bases. The CDR3 is made up of 13 amino acids. Germline CDR1 is SQVTM and CDR2 is ANQGSEA. This CDR3 reads CSVVQQMNTEAFF. For the CDR3, the DNA is TGCAGCGTTGTACAACAGATGAACACTGAAGCTTTCTTT.